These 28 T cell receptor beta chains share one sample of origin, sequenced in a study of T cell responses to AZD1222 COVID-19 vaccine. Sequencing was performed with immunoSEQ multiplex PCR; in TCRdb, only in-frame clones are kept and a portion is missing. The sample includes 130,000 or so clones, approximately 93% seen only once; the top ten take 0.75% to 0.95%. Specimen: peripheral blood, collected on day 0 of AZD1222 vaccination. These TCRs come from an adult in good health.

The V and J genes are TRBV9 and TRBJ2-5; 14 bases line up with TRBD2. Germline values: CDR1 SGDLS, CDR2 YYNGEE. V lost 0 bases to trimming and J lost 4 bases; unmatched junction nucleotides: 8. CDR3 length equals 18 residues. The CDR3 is CASSVGGRGLAGVETQYF. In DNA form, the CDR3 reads TGTGCCAGCAGCGTAGGAGGGAGGGGACTAGCGGGGGTAGAGACCCAGTACTTC. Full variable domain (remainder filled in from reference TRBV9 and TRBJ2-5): DSGVTQTPKHLITATGQRVTLRCSPRSGDLSVYWYQQSLDQGLQFLIQYYNGEERAKGNILERFSAQQFPDLHSELNLSSLELGDSALYFCASSVGGRGLAGVETQYFGPGTRLLVL.

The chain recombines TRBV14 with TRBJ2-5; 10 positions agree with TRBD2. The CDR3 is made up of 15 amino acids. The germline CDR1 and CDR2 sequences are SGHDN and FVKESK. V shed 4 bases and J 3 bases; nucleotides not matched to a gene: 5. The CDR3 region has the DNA TGTGCCAGCAGCCGAATAGCGGGGGGCGAAGAGACCCAGTACTTC. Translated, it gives CASSRIAGGEETQYF.

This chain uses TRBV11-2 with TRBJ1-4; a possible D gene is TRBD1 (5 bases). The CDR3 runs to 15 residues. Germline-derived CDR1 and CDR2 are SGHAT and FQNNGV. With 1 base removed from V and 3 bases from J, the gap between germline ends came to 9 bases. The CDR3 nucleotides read TGTGCCAGCAGCTTAGTCAGGGAAGCTAATGAAAAACTGTTTTTT. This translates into CASSLVREANEKLFF.

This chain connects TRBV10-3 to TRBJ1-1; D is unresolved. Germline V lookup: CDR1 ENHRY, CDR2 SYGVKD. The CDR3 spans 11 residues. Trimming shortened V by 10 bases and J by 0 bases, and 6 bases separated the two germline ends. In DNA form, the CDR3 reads TGTGCCACCTCACTGAACACTGAAGCTTTCTTT. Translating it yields CATSLNTEAFF.

The CDR3 sequence is CASGPPRYQETQYF. In DNA, the CDR3 is TGTGCCAGCGGCCCACCACGTTACCAAGAGACCCAGTACTTC. V and J are TRBV6-6 and TRBJ2-5, with D hard to call. Per germline, CDR1 MNHNY and CDR2 SVGAGI (reference sequence). This CDR3 has 14 residues. Trimming left V 8 bases short and J 0 bases short, with 13 bases between.

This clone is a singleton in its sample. The CDR3 here is CAISESRGQNSPLHF. In DNA form, the CDR3 reads TGTGCCATCAGTGAGTCCCGGGGACAGAATTCACCCCTCCACTTT. This sequence joins TRBV10-3 and TRBJ1-6, with TRBD1 matching over 7 bases. V gave up 0 bases and J gave up 7 bases; unmatched junction bases: 3. This CDR3 has 15 residues. Germline loops: CDR1 ENHRY, CDR2 SYGVKD.

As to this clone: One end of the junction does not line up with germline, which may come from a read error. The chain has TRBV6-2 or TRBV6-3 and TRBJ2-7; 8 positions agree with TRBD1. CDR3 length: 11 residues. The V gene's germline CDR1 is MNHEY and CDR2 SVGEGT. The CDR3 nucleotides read TGTGCCAGCAGTTACCAGGGGGACAGGTCCTTC. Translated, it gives CASSYQGDRSF.

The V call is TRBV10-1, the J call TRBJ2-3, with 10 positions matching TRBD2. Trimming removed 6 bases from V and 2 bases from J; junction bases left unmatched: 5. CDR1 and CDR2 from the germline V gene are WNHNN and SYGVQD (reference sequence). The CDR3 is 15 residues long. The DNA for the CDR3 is TGCGCCAGCAGCCCCGGACTAGCGGTCACAGATACGCAGTATTTT. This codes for CASSPGLAVTDTQYF.

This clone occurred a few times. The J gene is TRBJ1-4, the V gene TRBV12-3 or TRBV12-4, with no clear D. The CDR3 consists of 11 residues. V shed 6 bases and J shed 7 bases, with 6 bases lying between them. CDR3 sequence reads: CASSSGEKLFF. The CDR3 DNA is TGTGCCAGCAGCTCGGGTGAAAAACTGTTTTTT.

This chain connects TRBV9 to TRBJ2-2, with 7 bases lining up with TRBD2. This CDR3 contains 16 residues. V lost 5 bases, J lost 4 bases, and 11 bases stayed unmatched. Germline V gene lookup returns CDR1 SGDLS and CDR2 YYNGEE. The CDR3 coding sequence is TGTGCCAGCAGTCCTGAGGGAGGGAGTGGCACCGGGGAGCTGTTTTTT. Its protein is CASSPEGGSGTGELFF.

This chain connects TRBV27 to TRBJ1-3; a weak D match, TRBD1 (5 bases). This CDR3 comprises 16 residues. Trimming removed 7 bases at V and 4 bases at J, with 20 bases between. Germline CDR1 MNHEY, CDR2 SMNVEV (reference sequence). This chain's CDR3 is CASIRISGFIGNTIYF. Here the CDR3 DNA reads TGTGCCAGCATCCGAATCTCAGGGTTTATAGGAAACACCATATATTTT.

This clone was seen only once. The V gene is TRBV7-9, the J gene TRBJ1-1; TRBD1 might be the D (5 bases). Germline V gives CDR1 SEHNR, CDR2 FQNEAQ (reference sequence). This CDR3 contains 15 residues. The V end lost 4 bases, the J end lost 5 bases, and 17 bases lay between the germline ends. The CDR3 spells CASSSGGALGTEAFF. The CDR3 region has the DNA TGTGCCAGCAGCTCGGGAGGGGCCCTGGGGACTGAAGCTTTCTTT.

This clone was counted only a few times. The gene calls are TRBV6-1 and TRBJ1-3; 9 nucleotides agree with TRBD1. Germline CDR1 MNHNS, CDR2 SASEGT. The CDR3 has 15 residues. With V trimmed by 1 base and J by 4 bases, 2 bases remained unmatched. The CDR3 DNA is TGTGCCAGCAGTGAAGGGACAGGGGACGGAAACACCATATATTTT. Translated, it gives CASSEGTGDGNTIYF.

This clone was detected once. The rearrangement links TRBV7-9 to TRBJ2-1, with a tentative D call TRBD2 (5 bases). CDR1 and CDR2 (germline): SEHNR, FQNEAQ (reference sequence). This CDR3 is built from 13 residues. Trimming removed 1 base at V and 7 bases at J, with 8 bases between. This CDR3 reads CASSLDGLNEQFF. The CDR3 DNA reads TGTGCCAGCAGCTTAGACGGACTGAATGAGCAGTTCTTC.

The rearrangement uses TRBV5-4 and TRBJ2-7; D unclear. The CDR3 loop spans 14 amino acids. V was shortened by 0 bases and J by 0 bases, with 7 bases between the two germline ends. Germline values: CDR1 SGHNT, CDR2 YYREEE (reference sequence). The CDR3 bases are TGTGCCAGCAGCTTGGACGGGTTCTCCTACGAGCAGTACTTC. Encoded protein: CASSLDGFSYEQYF.

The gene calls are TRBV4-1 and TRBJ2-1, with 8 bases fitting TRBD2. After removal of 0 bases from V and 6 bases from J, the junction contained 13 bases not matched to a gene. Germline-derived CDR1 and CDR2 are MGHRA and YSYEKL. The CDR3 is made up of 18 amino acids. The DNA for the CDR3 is TGCGCCAGCAGCCAAGAGGGTTACGGGACTAGTACAGGCAATGAGCAGTTCTTC. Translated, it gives CASSQEGYGTSTGNEQFF.

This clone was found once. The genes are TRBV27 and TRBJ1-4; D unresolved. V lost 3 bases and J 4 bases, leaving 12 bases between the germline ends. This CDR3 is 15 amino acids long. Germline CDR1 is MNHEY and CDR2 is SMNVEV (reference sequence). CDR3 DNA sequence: TGTGCCAGCAGTTTTGGAGGGAGGGTTAATGAAAAACTGTTTTTT. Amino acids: CASSFGGRVNEKLFF. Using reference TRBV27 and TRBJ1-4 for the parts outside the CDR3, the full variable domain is EAQVTQNPRYLITVTGKKLTVTCSQNMNHEYMSWYRQDPGLGLRQIYYSMNVEVTDKGDVPEGYKVSRKEKRNFPLILESPSPNQTSLYFCASSFGGRVNEKLFFGSGTQLSVL.

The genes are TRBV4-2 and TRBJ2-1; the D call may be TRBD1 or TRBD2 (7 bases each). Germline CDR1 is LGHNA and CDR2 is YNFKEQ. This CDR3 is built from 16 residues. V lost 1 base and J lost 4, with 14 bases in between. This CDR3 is CASSQARGGVYNEQFF. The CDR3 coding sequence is TGTGCCAGCAGCCAAGCCAGGGGGGGGGTATACAATGAGCAGTTCTTC.

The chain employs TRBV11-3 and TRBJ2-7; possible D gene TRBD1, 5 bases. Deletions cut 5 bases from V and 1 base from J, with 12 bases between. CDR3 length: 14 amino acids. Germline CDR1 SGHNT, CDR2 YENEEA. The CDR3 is CASSPSGNSYEQYF. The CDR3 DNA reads TGTGCCAGCAGCCCTTCAGGGAATTCCTACGAGCAGTACTTC.

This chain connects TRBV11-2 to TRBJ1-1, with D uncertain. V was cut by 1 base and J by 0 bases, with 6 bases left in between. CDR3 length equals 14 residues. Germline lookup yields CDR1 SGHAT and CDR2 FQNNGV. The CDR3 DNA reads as TGTGCCAGCAGCTTAGGGTGGATGAACACTGAAGCTTTCTTT. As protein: CASSLGWMNTEAFF.

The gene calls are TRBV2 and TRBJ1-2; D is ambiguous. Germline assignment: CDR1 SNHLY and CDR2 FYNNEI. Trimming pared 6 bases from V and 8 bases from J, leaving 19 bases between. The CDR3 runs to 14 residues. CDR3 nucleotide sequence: TGTGCCAGCAGGGGAGGAGGCAGGACTGGAGGCTACACCTTC. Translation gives CASRGGGRTGGYTF.

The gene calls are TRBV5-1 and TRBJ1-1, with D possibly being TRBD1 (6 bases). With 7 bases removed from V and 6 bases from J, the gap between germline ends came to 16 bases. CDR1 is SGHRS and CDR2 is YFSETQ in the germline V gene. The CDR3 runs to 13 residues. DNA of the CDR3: TGCGCCAGCGTATCAGCAGGGGATTCTGAAGCTTTCTTT. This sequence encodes CASVSAGDSEAFF.

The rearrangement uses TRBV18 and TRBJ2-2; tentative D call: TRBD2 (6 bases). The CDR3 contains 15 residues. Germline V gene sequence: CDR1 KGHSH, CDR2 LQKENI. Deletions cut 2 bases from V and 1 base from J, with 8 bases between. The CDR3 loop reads CASSPGTGNTGELFF. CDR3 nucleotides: TGTGCCAGCTCACCAGGGACTGGGAACACCGGGGAGCTGTTTTTT. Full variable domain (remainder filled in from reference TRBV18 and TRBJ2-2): NAGVMQNPRHLVRRRGQEARLRCSPMKGHSHVYWYRQLPEEGLKFMVYLQKENIIDESGMPKERFSAEFPKEGPSILRIQQVVRGDSAAYFCASSPGTGNTGELFFGEGSRLTVL.

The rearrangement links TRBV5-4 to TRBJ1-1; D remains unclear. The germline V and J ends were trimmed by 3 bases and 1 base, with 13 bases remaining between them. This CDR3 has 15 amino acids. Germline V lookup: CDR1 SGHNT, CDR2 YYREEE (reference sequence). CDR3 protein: CASSSRLSSNTEAFF. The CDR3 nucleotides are TGTGCCAGCAGCTCACGCCTTTCATCGAACACTGAAGCTTTCTTT. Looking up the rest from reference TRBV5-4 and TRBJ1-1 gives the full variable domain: ETGVTQSPTHLIKTRGQQVTLRCSSQSGHNTVSWYQQALGQGPQFIFQYYREEENGRGNFPPRFSGLQFPNYSSELNVNALELDDSALYLCASSSRLSSNTEAFFGQGTRLTVV.

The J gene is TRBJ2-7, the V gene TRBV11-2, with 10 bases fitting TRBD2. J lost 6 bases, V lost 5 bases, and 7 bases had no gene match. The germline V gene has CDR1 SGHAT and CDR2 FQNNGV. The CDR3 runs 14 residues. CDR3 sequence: CASSLLAGEGEQYF. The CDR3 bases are TGTGCCAGCAGCCTCCTAGCGGGGGAAGGCGAGCAGTACTTC. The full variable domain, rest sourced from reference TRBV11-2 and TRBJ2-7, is EAGVAQSPRYKIIEKRQSVAFWCNPISGHATLYWYQQILGQGPKLLIQFQNNGVVDDSQLPKDRFSAERLKGVDSTLKIQPAKLEDSAVYLCASSLLAGEGEQYFGPGTRLTVT.

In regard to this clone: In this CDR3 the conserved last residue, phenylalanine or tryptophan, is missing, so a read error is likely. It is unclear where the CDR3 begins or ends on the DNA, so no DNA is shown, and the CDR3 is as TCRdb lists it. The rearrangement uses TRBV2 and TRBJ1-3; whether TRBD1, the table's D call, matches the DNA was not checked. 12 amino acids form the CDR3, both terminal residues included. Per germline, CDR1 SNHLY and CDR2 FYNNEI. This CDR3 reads CASSEPDRRQGV.

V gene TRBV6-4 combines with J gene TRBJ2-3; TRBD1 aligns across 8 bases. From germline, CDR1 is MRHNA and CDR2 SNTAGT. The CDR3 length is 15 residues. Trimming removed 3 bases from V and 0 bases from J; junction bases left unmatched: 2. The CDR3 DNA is TGTGCCAGCAGTGAGGGACAGGCTAGCACAGATACGCAGTATTTT. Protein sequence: CASSEGQASTDTQYF.

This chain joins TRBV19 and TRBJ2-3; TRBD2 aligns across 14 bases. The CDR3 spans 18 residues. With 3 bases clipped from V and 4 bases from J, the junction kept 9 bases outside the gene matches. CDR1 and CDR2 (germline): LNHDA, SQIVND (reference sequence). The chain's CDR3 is CASSMLGTSGGAADTQYF. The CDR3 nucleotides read TGTGCCAGTAGTATGCTGGGGACTAGCGGGGGAGCCGCAGATACGCAGTATTTT.